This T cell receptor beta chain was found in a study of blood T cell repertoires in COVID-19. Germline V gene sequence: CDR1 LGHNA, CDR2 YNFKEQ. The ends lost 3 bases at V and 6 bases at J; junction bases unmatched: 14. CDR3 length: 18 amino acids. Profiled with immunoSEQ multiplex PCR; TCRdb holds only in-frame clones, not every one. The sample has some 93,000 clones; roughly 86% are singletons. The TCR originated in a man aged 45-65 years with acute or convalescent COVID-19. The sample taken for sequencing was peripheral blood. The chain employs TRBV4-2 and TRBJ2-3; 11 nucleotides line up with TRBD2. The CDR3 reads CASSHEGPTSGRFDTQYF. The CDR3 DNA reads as TGTGCCAGCAGCCATGAAGGGCCCACTAGCGGGAGATTTGATACGCAGTATTTT.